These 25 T cell receptor beta chains share one sample of origin, sequenced in a study of T cell responses to AZD1222 COVID-19 vaccine. Here immunoSEQ multiplex PCR was the method, and the copy in TCRdb shows in-frame clones only, minus some. In the table there are approximately 150,000 clones, approximately 90% of which are singletons. This specimen consisted of peripheral blood, obtained on day 0 of AZD1222 vaccination. All receptors come from an adult in good health.

V and J are TRBV10-3 and TRBJ1-4; D gene ambiguous. Germline V lookup: CDR1 ENHRY, CDR2 SYGVKD. Trimming took 5 bases from V and 8 from J, leaving 15 bases between them. This CDR3 is built from 14 residues. The CDR3: CAISLSGKQEKLFF. CDR3 nucleotides: TGTGCCATCAGTTTATCCGGGAAACAAGAAAAACTGTTTTTT.

The gene calls are TRBV5-6 and TRBJ1-6, with D unresolved. Germline V gene sequence: CDR1 SGHDT, CDR2 YYEEEE. The CDR3 is 14 amino acids. Trimming shortened V by 3 bases and J by 3 bases, and 7 bases separated the two germline ends. Here the CDR3 DNA reads TGTGCCAGCAGCTCCCCGGGCTATAATTCACCCCTCCACTTT. Translating it yields CASSSPGYNSPLHF.

This clone showed up just a few times. This sequence joins TRBV10-3 and TRBJ1-1; no definite D call. The CDR3 consists of 15 residues. The germline V and J ends were trimmed by 3 bases and 4 bases, with 15 bases remaining between them. Germline-derived CDR1 and CDR2 are ENHRY and SYGVKD. This CDR3 is CAISENVGMGTEAFF. DNA for the CDR3: TGTGCCATCAGTGAAAACGTGGGAATGGGCACTGAAGCTTTCTTT.

This chain links TRBV7-9 with TRBJ1-3; no reliable D call. CDR1 and CDR2 from the germline V gene are SEHNR and FQNEAQ (reference sequence). This CDR3 spans 15 amino acids. The V gene lost 5 bases and the J gene lost 0 bases, with 11 bases spanning the gap. CDR3 sequence: CASSPTPSSGNTIYF. Written as DNA, the CDR3 is TGTGCCAGCAGCCCTACCCCGAGCTCTGGAAACACCATATATTTT. Combining the CDR3 with reference TRBV7-9 and TRBJ1-3 gives the whole variable domain DTGVSQNPRHKITKRGQNVTFRCDPISEHNRLYWYRQTLGQGPEFLTYFQNEAQLEKSRLLSDRFSAERPKGSFSTLEIQRTEQGDSAMYLCASSPTPSSGNTIYFGEGSWLTVV.

The gene calls are TRBV11-3 and TRBJ2-1; 8 nucleotides agree with TRBD2. Germline assignment: CDR1 SGHNT and CDR2 YENEEA. This CDR3 has 16 residues. Losses at the gene ends were 2 bases for V and 4 bases for J; bases not matched to a gene: 7. As DNA, the CDR3 is TGTGCCAGCAGCTTATCGTGGCGGGAGGTTTACAATGAGCAGTTCTTC. Protein: CASSLSWREVYNEQFF.

The chain has TRBV6-6 and TRBJ1-2; unclear D gene. Trimming cost V 7 bases and J 3 bases, with 12 bases left between them. The CDR3 sequence is 13 residues long. Germline V lookup: CDR1 MNHNY, CDR2 SVGAGI (reference sequence). CDR3 DNA sequence: TGTGCCAGCACGCCCCAGCGGGACTATGGCTACACCTTC. This sequence encodes CASTPQRDYGYTF.

Comment on this clone: Distinct nucleotide sequences in the sample also encode this CDR3. The rearrangement links TRBV6-2 or TRBV6-3 to TRBJ1-2; D perhaps matches TRBD1 (5 bases). V shed 2 bases and J shed 7 bases, with 5 bases lying between them. This CDR3 contains 11 residues. The V gene's germline CDR1 is MNHEY and CDR2 SVGEGT. CDR3 sequence reads: CASSYRGGYTF. The CDR3 DNA is TGTGCCAGCAGTTACAGGGGTGGCTACACCTTC.

The chain joins TRBV28 to TRBJ2-7, with TRBD1 matching over 7 bases. CDR3 size: 14 residues. Germline V gene lookup returns CDR1 MDHEN and CDR2 SYDVKM. V shed 5 bases, J shed 2 bases, and the junction held 6 bases outside the gene matches. DNA of the CDR3: TGTGCCAGCAGTCCCCAGGGACAGCCCTACGAGCAGTACTTC. It specifies CASSPQGQPYEQYF.

The count of this clone is one. The rearrangement uses TRBV12-5 and TRBJ2-5; TRBD2 aligns across 10 bases. The CDR3 sequence is 18 residues long. J gave up 4 bases and V 0 bases, and 11 bases lay outside the gene matches. From germline, CDR1 is LGHNT and CDR2 FRNRAP. The CDR3 sequence is CASGLVRLAGATGETQYF. CDR3 sequence (DNA): TGTGCTAGTGGTTTGGTACGGCTAGCGGGAGCGACGGGAGAGACCCAGTACTTC.

This clone was found once. The V and J genes are TRBV11-2 and TRBJ2-5; D is uncertain. The germline V gene encodes CDR1 SGHAT and CDR2 FQNNGV. V lost 5 bases and J 2 bases, leaving 3 bases between the germline ends. The CDR3 runs 11 residues. The DNA of the CDR3 is TGTGCCAGCAGCGGACAAGAGACCCAGTACTTC. It codes for CASSGQETQYF.

The chain combines TRBV5-1 with TRBJ2-2; D possibly matches TRBD1 or TRBD2 (5 bases each). CDR1 and CDR2 (germline): SGHRS, YFSETQ. This CDR3 has 16 residues. Between the trimmed V and J ends, which lost 3 bases and 0 bases, there was a span of 12 bases. The CDR3 DNA is TGCGCCAGCAGCTCAACCGGGACGTCGAACACCGGGGAGCTGTTTTTT. As protein: CASSSTGTSNTGELFF.

This clone showed up just a few times. The chain recombines TRBV14 with TRBJ2-2, with D perhaps TRBD1 or TRBD2 (6 bases each). From germline, CDR1 is SGHDN and CDR2 FVKESK. V lost 0 bases and J 4 bases, leaving 30 bases between the germline ends. The CDR3 is 22 amino acids. The CDR3 region has the DNA TGTGCCAGCAGCCAAGATCGTTCCGATTGGAGGGACACCAAGCGAGGCACCGGGGAGCTGTTTTTT. Translating gives CASSQDRSDWRDTKRGTGELFF.

This chain joins TRBV9 and TRBJ1-1; D perhaps matches TRBD1 (6 bases). The CDR3 is 13 amino acids. The germline V and J ends were trimmed by 3 bases and 6 bases, with 12 bases remaining between them. The germline V gene encodes CDR1 SGDLS and CDR2 YYNGEE. The CDR3 DNA reads TGTGCCAGCAGCGCGTACAGGGAGGCTGAAGCTTTCTTT. This encodes CASSAYREAEAFF.

This chain links TRBV2 with TRBJ1-6; no clear D. The CDR3 extends over 15 amino acids. CDR1 and CDR2 from the germline V gene are SNHLY and FYNNEI. V lost 0 bases to trimming and J lost 7 bases, with 10 bases between them. Written as DNA, the CDR3 is TGTGCCAGCAGTGAAGCAGGAATGACCAATTCACCCCTCCACTTT. It codes for CASSEAGMTNSPLHF.

The V call is TRBV28, the J call TRBJ1-5, with TRBD1 matching 9 bases. This CDR3 is built from 17 residues. The V segment lost 6 bases and the J segment 5 bases; nucleotides outside the gene matches: 14. In germline, CDR1 is MDHEN, CDR2 SYDVKM. The CDR3 loop reads CASSLARLRDRDQPQHF. DNA of the CDR3: TGTGCCAGCAGCCTCGCGCGACTCCGGGACAGGGATCAGCCCCAGCATTTT.

The chain links TRBV6-2 or TRBV6-3 to TRBJ1-2; D might be TRBD1 (6 bases). This CDR3 is built from 14 residues. Looked up from germline, CDR1 is MNHEY and CDR2 is SVGEGT. Trimming removed 0 bases from V and 8 bases from J, with 13 bases in between. CDR3 DNA: TGTGCCAGCAGTTACTCGTTGGGGGCTGGGGGCTACACCTTC. As protein: CASSYSLGAGGYTF.

V is TRBV3-1 (or the pseudogene TRBV3-2) and J is TRBJ2-1; 8 bases map to TRBD2. The junction had 4 bases not matched to a gene; V was cut back by 0 bases and J by 9 bases. The CDR3 extends over 14 amino acids. Looked up from germline, CDR1 is LGHDT and CDR2 is YNNKEL (reference sequence). The CDR3 DNA sequence: TGTGCCAGCAGCCAAGATGATCTAGCGGGTGAGCAGTTCTTC. This codes for CASSQDDLAGEQFF.

The rearrangement links TRBV5-1 to TRBJ2-3; TRBD2 matches 9 bases. The CDR3 has 15 amino acids. V lost 9 bases to trimming and J lost 1 base; unmatched junction nucleotides: 9. Germline CDR1 and CDR2: SGHRS and YFSETQ. The CDR3 protein is CATKLVAGGTDTQYF. CDR3 DNA: TGCGCCACCAAGCTAGTAGCGGGAGGCACAGATACGCAGTATTTT.

The chain couples TRBV18 to TRBJ2-7; D remains unclear. Germline V gene lookup returns CDR1 KGHSH and CDR2 LQKENI. The CDR3 has 13 residues. V dropped 1 base and J dropped 0 bases, with 4 bases sitting between them. The CDR3 here is CASSPQSSYEQYF. The CDR3 DNA sequence: TGTGCCAGCTCACCACAGAGCTCCTACGAGCAGTACTTC. Looking up the rest from reference TRBV18 and TRBJ2-7 gives the full variable domain: NAGVMQNPRHLVRRRGQEARLRCSPMKGHSHVYWYRQLPEEGLKFMVYLQKENIIDESGMPKERFSAEFPKEGPSILRIQQVVRGDSAAYFCASSPQSSYEQYFGPGTRLTVT.

This rearrangement joins TRBV10-3 to TRBJ2-7; D ambiguous. There are 16 residues in the CDR3. Between the trimmed V and J ends, which lost 6 bases and 4 bases, there was a span of 22 bases. The germline V gene encodes CDR1 ENHRY and CDR2 SYGVKD. CDR3 DNA sequence: TGTGCCATCAGGCCGAATGAGCGCCAGCTAAGGTACGAGCAGTACTTC. This encodes CAIRPNERQLRYEQYF.

The CDR3 reads CAWSVGTGRAFF. CDR3 nucleotides: TGTGCCTGGAGTGTAGGGACAGGGCGAGCTTTCTTT. V gene TRBV30 combines with J gene TRBJ1-1; TRBD1 agrees at 9 bases. This CDR3 contains 12 residues. Germline CDR1 reads GTSNPN; CDR2 reads SVGIG (reference sequence). J was trimmed by 10 bases and V by 0 bases; bases with no gene match: 3.

The gene calls are TRBV5-1 and TRBJ1-2, with TRBD1 identical over 7 bases. CDR3 length: 16 residues. Germline-derived CDR1 and CDR2 are SGHRS and YFSETQ. J lost 2 bases, V lost 4 bases, and 11 bases had no gene match. As DNA, the CDR3 is TGCGCCAGCAGCCTGGGACAGAGCCTATGGAACTATGGCTACACCTTC. The encoded protein is CASSLGQSLWNYGYTF.

Concerning this clone itself: Other DNA sequences within the sample encode an identical CDR3. The V and J genes are TRBV28 and TRBJ2-7; D might be TRBD1 (6 bases). Germline CDR1 MDHEN, CDR2 SYDVKM. The CDR3 loop spans 14 amino acids. V was trimmed by 5 bases and J by 4 bases, leaving 15 bases between them. The CDR3 sequence: CASSEGQGLYEQYF. Written as DNA, the CDR3 is TGTGCCAGCAGTGAGGGGCAGGGGCTATACGAGCAGTACTTC.

This clone was seen only once. This chain connects TRBV27 to TRBJ1-6, with D unresolved. Looked up from germline, CDR1 is MNHEY and CDR2 is SMNVEV (reference sequence). The ends were cut back, 5 bases at V and 3 bases at J, with 8 bases in the middle. This CDR3 has 14 residues. CDR3 nucleotide sequence: TGTGCCAGCAGTCCGCGGGGCTATAATTCACCCCTCCACTTT. Translation: CASSPRGYNSPLHF.

The rearrangement links TRBV18 to TRBJ2-2; weak D call: TRBD1 (5 bases). V lost 2 bases, J lost 4 bases, and 8 bases lay in between. The CDR3 consists of 14 residues. Germline CDR1 reads KGHSH; CDR2 reads LQKENI. CDR3: CASSPGAPTGELFF. CDR3 DNA sequence: TGTGCCAGCTCACCAGGGGCGCCCACCGGGGAGCTGTTTTTT.